A single sample gave rise to the 26 T cell receptor beta chains below, sequenced in a study of blood T cell repertoires in COVID-19. Method: immunoSEQ multiplex PCR; TCRdb's copy keeps in-frame clones and lacks some. Among approximately 200,000 clones listed, around 80% were seen once. Sequencing was carried out using peripheral blood. These receptors originate from a human donor in a cohort sampled during active COVID-19.

The rearrangement links TRBV11-2 to TRBJ1-1, with unresolved D. Germline CDR1 reads SGHAT; CDR2 reads FQNNGV. V lost 2 bases and J lost 6, with 10 bases in between. The CDR3 runs 13 residues. The CDR3 nucleotides are TGTGCCAGCAGCTTAATGCGAGGTGCTGAAGCTTTCTTT. Translating gives CASSLMRGAEAFF.

CDR3 in DNA: TGTGCCAGCAGCTTAGGGGTCAGGGGTTATGGCTACACCTTC. Amino acids: CASSLGVRGYGYTF. The chain combines TRBV7-8 with TRBJ1-2; D is possibly TRBD1 (6 bases). V was clipped by 1 base and J by 5 bases, with 11 bases between them. CDR3 size: 14 residues. CDR1 and CDR2 from the germline V gene are SGHVS and FQNEAQ.

The sample holds one count of this clone. The chain combines TRBV13 with TRBJ2-7; TRBD1 might be the D (5 bases). The CDR3 spans 12 residues. Germline CDR1 PRHDT, CDR2 FYEKMQ (reference sequence). Trimming took off 2 bases at V and 5 bases at J, with 7 bases between the two ends. The CDR3 region is CASSLTGDEQYF. In DNA, the CDR3 is TGTGCCAGCAGCTTAACAGGCGACGAGCAGTACTTC.

This clone came up a few times. The sample contains more than one DNA sequence encoding this CDR3. The chain uses TRBV9 and TRBJ1-6, with TRBD1 identical over 11 bases. Looked up from germline, CDR1 is SGDLS and CDR2 is YYNGEE. The V gene end was trimmed by 0 bases and the J gene end by 8 bases; junction bases not matched to a gene: 1. The length of the CDR3 is 15 residues. Here the CDR3 DNA reads TGTGCCAGCAGCGTAGGGGGACAGGGGGATTCACCCCTCCACTTT. It specifies CASSVGGQGDSPLHF.

This sequence joins TRBV4-1 and TRBJ2-7; D perhaps matches TRBD2 (6 bases). Trimming cost V 0 bases and J 1 base, with 13 bases left between them. Germline-derived CDR1 and CDR2 are MGHRA and YSYEKL. This CDR3 has 16 residues. CDR3 sequence: CASSQDHPGVSYEQYF. In nucleotides, the CDR3 is TGCGCCAGCAGCCAAGATCATCCGGGAGTGTCCTACGAGCAGTACTTC.

The V gene is TRBV6-5, the J gene TRBJ2-2; D possibly corresponds to TRBD1 (6 bases). From germline, CDR1 is MNHEY and CDR2 SVGAGI. The CDR3 has 14 residues. Trimming left V 6 bases short and J 2 bases short, with 10 bases between. The CDR3 sequence is CASRWTVNTGELFF. DNA of the CDR3: TGTGCCAGCAGATGGACAGTAAACACCGGGGAGCTGTTTTTT.

This clone appeared a few times. CDR3 DNA sequence: TGTGCCAGCAGCCTGGGGTCTAGCGGGAGGCCCGGCACAGATACGCAGTATTTT. Protein sequence: CASSLGSSGRPGTDTQYF. V usage is TRBV11-3 and J usage is TRBJ2-3; 11 bases align to TRBD2. V shed 5 bases and J 1 base; nucleotides not matched to a gene: 11. This CDR3 region has 18 residues. The germline gives CDR1 SGHNT, CDR2 YENEEA.

The CDR3, as DNA: TGCGCCAGCAGCCAAGACAGGGTTCCGACTAATGAAAAACTGTTTTTT. Encoded protein: CASSQDRVPTNEKLFF. The rearrangement links TRBV4-1 to TRBJ1-4; D possibly corresponds to TRBD1 (5 bases). V was clipped by 0 bases and J by 2 bases, with 10 bases between them. The CDR3 totals 16 residues. Germline CDR1 MGHRA, CDR2 YSYEKL.

This clone appeared a few times. This chain joins TRBV6-2 or TRBV6-3 and TRBJ1-1; D is possibly TRBD1 (6 bases). Trimming cost V 4 bases and J 4 bases, with 19 bases left between them. The germline V gene has CDR1 MNHEY and CDR2 SVGEGT. This CDR3 is built from 16 residues. CDR3 nucleotides: TGTGCCAGCAGTTCCCCCCGGACAGCCCTGGGCACTGAAGCTTTCTTT. This codes for CASSSPRTALGTEAFF.

The V gene is TRBV9, the J gene TRBJ2-3; D gene unclear. This CDR3 has 15 amino acids. Trimming removed 0 bases from V and 4 bases from J, with 12 bases in between. CDR1 SGDLS and CDR2 YYNGEE come from the germline V gene. The CDR3 region has the DNA TGTGCCAGCAGCGTAGATGTGTTCAGGCCAGATACGCAGTATTTT. Residues: CASSVDVFRPDTQYF.

Concerning this clone itself: Other DNA sequences in the sample encode the same CDR3. The chain employs TRBV18 and TRBJ1-2; 7 bases are a match to TRBD1. From germline, CDR1 is KGHSH and CDR2 LQKENI. Trimming took 5 bases from V and 4 from J; bases not matched to a gene: 4. The CDR3 contains 13 residues. DNA for the CDR3: TGTGCCAGCTCATCGGGACAGCGCTATGGCTACACCTTC. This codes for CASSSGQRYGYTF.

The chain carries TRBV7-9 and TRBJ2-5; 14 nucleotides match TRBD2. This CDR3 region has 18 residues. V shed 6 bases, J shed 2 bases, and the junction held 11 bases outside the gene matches. Per germline, CDR1 SEHNR and CDR2 FQNEAQ (reference sequence). The CDR3 sequence: CASSTRTSGRLGQETQYF. CDR3 sequence (DNA): TGTGCCAGCAGTACAAGGACTAGCGGGAGGCTAGGACAAGAGACCCAGTACTTC.

The chain has TRBV3-1 (or the pseudogene TRBV3-2) and TRBJ2-1; TRBD2 matches 14 bases. The CDR3 is 20 residues long. The J segment lost 7 bases and the V segment lost 4 bases, leaving 18 bases of the junction unmatched. Germline CDR1 is LGHDT and CDR2 is YNNKEL (reference sequence). For the CDR3, the DNA is TGTGCCAGCAGCCCCAATCTTAGACTAGCGGGAGGGCCGGGCATGAATGAGCAGTTCTTC. Translation: CASSPNLRLAGGPGMNEQFF.

The chain is built from TRBV19 and TRBJ2-1, with 7 bases aligning to TRBD2. After removal of 10 bases from V and 0 bases from J, the junction contained 9 bases not matched to a gene. The germline CDR1 and CDR2 sequences are LNHDA and SQIVND (reference sequence). This CDR3 region has 15 residues. The CDR3 is CATSILANSYNEQFF. Written as DNA, the CDR3 is TGTGCCACCTCGATACTAGCGAACTCCTACAATGAGCAGTTCTTC. Using reference TRBV19 and TRBJ2-1 for the parts outside the CDR3, the full variable domain is DGGITQSPKYLFRKEGQNVTLSCEQNLNHDAMYWYRQDPGQGLRLIYYSQIVNDFQKGDIAEGYSVSREKKESFPLTVTSAQKNPTAFYLCATSILANSYNEQFFGPGTRLTVL.

This clone showed up many times. The rearrangement links TRBV27 to TRBJ1-5; D remains ambiguous. This CDR3 has 14 amino acids. In germline, CDR1 is MNHEY, CDR2 SMNVEV (reference sequence). Trimming shortened V by 3 bases and J by 3 bases, and 9 bases separated the two germline ends. The CDR3 region has the DNA TGTGCCAGCAGTTTTGGGCAGCTCAATCAGCCCCAGCATTTT. Its protein product is CASSFGQLNQPQHF.

This clone has only a few counts. The chain has TRBV27 and TRBJ2-4; a weak D match, TRBD2 (5 bases). Trimming removed 5 bases at V and 2 bases at J, with 10 bases between. The CDR3 is 14 amino acids. From germline, CDR1 is MNHEY and CDR2 SMNVEV (reference sequence). The CDR3 DNA follows: TGTGCCAGCAGTGAGAGAGGGCCCAAAAACATTCAGTACTTC. Amino acid sequence: CASSERGPKNIQYF.

The rearrangement joins TRBV6-6 to TRBJ2-1, with TRBD2 identical over 8 bases. The CDR3 spans 12 residues. The J segment lost 9 bases and the V segment lost 6 bases, leaving 4 bases of the junction unmatched. CDR1 is MNHNY and CDR2 is SVGAGI in the germline V gene (reference sequence). CDR3 sequence: CASSPRGGEQFF. The CDR3, as DNA: TGTGCCAGCAGCCCACGGGGGGGTGAGCAGTTCTTC.

As regards this clone: Distinct nucleotide sequences in the sample also encode this CDR3. V is TRBV6-2 or TRBV6-3 and J is TRBJ2-7; D not certain. CDR3 length equals 11 residues. V lost 5 bases, J lost 2 bases, and 4 bases lay in between. The V gene's germline CDR1 is MNHEY and CDR2 SVGEGT. This CDR3 is CASSQTYEQYF. CDR3 nucleotides: TGTGCCAGCAGTCAAACCTACGAGCAGTACTTC.

The sample holds a few counts of this clone. The chain uses TRBV6-2 or TRBV6-3 and TRBJ1-5; D is possibly TRBD1 (6 bases). The CDR3 spans 14 residues. With 6 bases removed from V and 3 bases from J, the gap between germline ends came to 12 bases. Germline V lookup: CDR1 MNHEY, CDR2 SVGEGT. Here the CDR3 reads CASSIQGANQPQHF. CDR3 DNA: TGTGCCAGCAGCATACAGGGTGCCAATCAGCCCCAGCATTTT.

The chain couples TRBV9 to TRBJ1-1; unclear D gene. The germline gives CDR1 SGDLS, CDR2 YYNGEE. The CDR3 runs to 13 residues. V was trimmed by 0 bases and J by 5 bases, leaving 8 bases between them. The CDR3 coding sequence is TGTGCCAGCAGCGTAGTTGTAGCAACTGAAGCTTTCTTT. It codes for CASSVVVATEAFF.

The chain recombines TRBV18 with TRBJ1-5; D unresolved. The CDR3 is 16 amino acids. V was cut by 6 bases and J by 1 base, with 16 bases left in between. Germline CDR1 reads KGHSH; CDR2 reads LQKENI. In DNA, the CDR3 is TGTGCCAGCTCCCCCATTAGGGAGCGGAGCAATCAGCCCCAGCATTTT. Encoded protein: CASSPIRERSNQPQHF.

This chain connects TRBV7-8 to TRBJ1-2; D is possibly TRBD1 (6 bases). Trimming shortened V by 5 bases and J by 8 bases, and 9 bases separated the two germline ends. Germline CDR1 and CDR2: SGHVS and FQNEAQ. The CDR3 totals 11 residues. The CDR3 reads CASSRQGGYTF. CDR3 DNA sequence: TGTGCCAGCAGCCGCCAGGGGGGCTACACCTTC.

This rearrangement joins TRBV25-1 to TRBJ1-1; the D is unclear. Looked up from germline, CDR1 is MGHDK and CDR2 is SYGVNS. V lost 1 base to trimming and J lost 0 bases, with 9 bases between them. The CDR3 spans 15 residues. CDR3 in amino acids: CASSESRSVNTEAFF. CDR3 DNA: TGTGCCAGCAGTGAATCTCGGTCTGTGAACACTGAAGCTTTCTTT.

The CDR3 reads CASSQIGLSTGELFF. In DNA form, the CDR3 reads TGTGCCAGCAGCCAAATTGGGCTATCTACCGGGGAGCTGTTTTTT. This rearrangement joins TRBV7-9 to TRBJ2-2; no clear D. Germline assignment: CDR1 SEHNR and CDR2 FQNEAQ (reference sequence). This CDR3 is built from 15 residues. Trimming pared 5 bases from V and 5 bases from J, leaving 15 bases between.

The V call is TRBV4-3, the J call TRBJ2-1, with TRBD2 identical over 13 bases. V shed 4 bases and J 8 bases; nucleotides not matched to a gene: 8. This CDR3 spans 16 amino acids. In germline, CDR1 is LGHNA, CDR2 YSLEER. CDR3 sequence: CASSRWTSGGRDEQFF. CDR3 nucleotide sequence: TGCGCCAGCAGCCGATGGACTAGCGGGGGTAGGGATGAGCAGTTCTTC.

The CDR3 loop reads CASSEIKDRVAEQYF. DNA for the CDR3: TGTGCCAGCAGTGAAATTAAGGACAGGGTCGCCGAGCAGTACTTC. The chain links TRBV25-1 to TRBJ2-7; 8 bases match TRBD1. Trimming at V came to 2 bases and at J to 6 bases, leaving 9 bases not matched to a gene. The CDR3 totals 15 residues. Germline CDR1 is MGHDK and CDR2 is SYGVNS.